The entry below describes one T cell receptor (beta chain). The target antigen is unknown. Every one of the patients relapsed after autologous stem cell transplantation (brentuximab vedotin exposure was variable). Assay: immunoSEQ multiplex PCR; the TCRdb copy retains only in-frame clones and omits some. This sample has some 150,000 clones; about 78% occur once, and the top ten carry roughly 8.4%. This sample was taken from a study of PD-1 blockade in classical Hodgkin lymphoma. Study-wide points: Possible causes of repertoire differences, disease activity or prior therapy, remain undefined. Baseline diversity resembling that of newly diagnosed patients was seen in complete responders. Newly diagnosed patients were said to have less baseline TCR diversity than healthy donors did.

The CDR3 consists of 12 residues. The germline CDR1 and CDR2 sequences are SGHTA and FQGNSA. V lost 2 bases and J 9 bases, leaving 5 bases between the germline ends. The sequences come from peripheral blood mononuclear cells (PBMCs), collected before the second cycle of nivolumab. The rearrangement joins TRBV7-2 to TRBJ1-6; D is unresolved. The origin of this receptor is a human donor with classical Hodgkin lymphoma. The chain's CDR3 is CASSLNSSPLHF. CDR3 DNA sequence: TGTGCCAGCAGCTTAAATAGTTCACCCCTCCACTTT.